This T cell receptor beta chain emerged from a study of CD8+CD57+ T cells in acquired aplastic anemia. Across the study: The DNA of sorted CD4+ and CD8+ cells averaged roughly 3.2 ug. The average read count for CD4+ cells in healthy donors was roughly 10 million. Study-level results: Patients versus controls showed no significant CD8+ Simpson's diversity difference. Almost 30 shared CD8+ CDR3s appeared highly expressed within patients' immunodominant clones.

The sample holds many counts of this clonotype. Its antigen is not known. Trimming took 3 bases from V and 2 from J, leaving 13 bases between them. Germline V gene sequence: CDR1 SGHVS, CDR2 FQNEAQ. CDR3 length equals 15 residues. It was genomic DNA that served as the template for profiling TCR beta VDJ and CDR3. MiXCR, applied by TCRdb to the reads, yields one record per CDR3 protein. Here the sample spans roughly 180,000 distinct CDR3 sequences, approximately 49% being singletons. The sample consisted of sorted CD4+, CD8+, or CD8+CD57+ T cells (not recorded which) from PBMCs. This TCR was sampled from a human donor in good health. V gene TRBV7-8 combines with J gene TRBJ1-2, with D possibly TRBD1 on 6 matching bases. CDR3 protein: CASSLGGGQNYGYTF. The CDR3 DNA follows: TGTGCCAGCAGCTTGGGGGGGGGCCAAAACTATGGCTACACCTTC.